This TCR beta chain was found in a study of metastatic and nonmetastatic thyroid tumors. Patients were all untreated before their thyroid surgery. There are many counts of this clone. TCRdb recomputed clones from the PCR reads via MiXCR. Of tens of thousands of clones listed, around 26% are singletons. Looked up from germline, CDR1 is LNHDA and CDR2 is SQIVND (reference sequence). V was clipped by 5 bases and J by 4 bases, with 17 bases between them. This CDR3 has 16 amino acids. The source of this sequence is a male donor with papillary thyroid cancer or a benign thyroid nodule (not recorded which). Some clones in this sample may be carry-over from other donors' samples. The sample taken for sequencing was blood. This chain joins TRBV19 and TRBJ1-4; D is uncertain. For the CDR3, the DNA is TGTGCCAGTAGTTTCGCCAAAACGCGGATTAATGAAAAACTGTTTTTT. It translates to CASSFAKTRINEKLFF.